This passage covers 31 T cell receptor beta chains from one sample sequenced in a study of T cell responses to AZD1222 COVID-19 vaccine. Assay used: immunoSEQ multiplex PCR; TCRdb lists only in-frame clones, some missing. The top ten hold 4% to 5% of the sample, which has approximately 110,000 clones, around 90% seen once. This specimen was peripheral blood, taken on day 0 of AZD1222 vaccination. All receptors derive from an adult in good health.

V and J are TRBV7-8 and TRBJ1-4, with 7 bases lining up with TRBD1. Unmatched junction bases numbered 4, after V lost 5 bases and J lost 4 bases. CDR1 and CDR2 from the germline V gene are SGHVS and FQNEAQ. The CDR3 spans 14 residues. The CDR3 DNA sequence: TGTGCCAGCAGCCCTGACAGGGTTAATGAAAAACTGTTTTTT. It specifies CASSPDRVNEKLFF.

On this clone: The same CDR3 arises from other DNA sequences in this sample as well. V gene TRBV3-1 (or the pseudogene TRBV3-2) combines with J gene TRBJ1-1; perhaps TRBD1 as D (6 bases). The CDR3 has 14 residues. Germline V CDR1 and CDR2: LGHDT, YNNKEL (reference sequence). Trimming left V 5 bases short and J 0 bases short, with 10 bases between. The CDR3 protein is CASSRGEVNTEAFF. Written as DNA, the CDR3 is TGTGCCAGCAGCAGGGGGGAGGTGAACACTGAAGCTTTCTTT.

The genes are TRBV5-1 and TRBJ2-5; D remains ambiguous. The V gene lost 0 bases and the J gene lost 0 bases, with 6 bases spanning the gap. The CDR3 length is 14 residues. Germline CDR1 and CDR2: SGHRS and YFSETQ. The CDR3 DNA reads TGCGCCAGCAGCTTGGGGGGTAACCAAGAGACCCAGTACTTC. It is translated as CASSLGGNQETQYF.

The chain has TRBV28 and TRBJ1-5, with TRBD1 matching 8 bases. J gave up 13 bases and V 3 bases, and 14 bases lay outside the gene matches. Germline V gene sequence: CDR1 MDHEN, CDR2 SYDVKM. CDR3 length: 15 residues. CDR3 amino acids: CASSFGAQGAGTQHF. DNA of the CDR3: TGTGCCAGCAGTTTCGGGGCGCAGGGGGCCGGAACGCAGCATTTT.

This chain uses TRBV6-1 with TRBJ1-2; 8 nucleotides line up with TRBD1. V shed 5 bases, J shed 6 bases, and the junction held 11 bases outside the gene matches. This CDR3 contains 15 residues. The germline V gene encodes CDR1 MNHNS and CDR2 SASEGT. CDR3 coding DNA: TGTGCCAGCAGTTTCTACAGGGGGGAAGATCATGGCTACACCTTC. The encoded protein is CASSFYRGEDHGYTF.

The chain joins TRBV28 to TRBJ1-2, with TRBD1 matching 7 bases. The trim removed 2 bases at V and 4 bases at J, leaving 16 bases unmatched. Germline lookup yields CDR1 MDHEN and CDR2 SYDVKM. CDR3 length: 18 amino acids. CDR3 region: CASSLIRTGHGIVYGYTF. CDR3 DNA sequence: TGTGCCAGCAGTTTAATACGGACAGGACACGGTATCGTCTATGGCTACACCTTC.

Only one count was recorded for this clone. The chain combines TRBV20-1 with TRBJ2-3; 15 positions agree with TRBD2. The germline gives CDR1 DFQATT, CDR2 SNEGSKA (reference sequence). The trim removed 3 bases at V and 5 bases at J, leaving 12 bases unmatched. The CDR3 extends over 18 amino acids. The CDR3: CSASFRGLAGGKGDTQYF. CDR3 DNA sequence: TGCAGTGCTAGTTTTAGGGGACTAGCGGGGGGCAAAGGAGATACGCAGTATTTT.

The gene calls are TRBV7-9 and TRBJ1-2; D possibly corresponds to TRBD1 (5 bases). V gave up 5 bases and J gave up 2 bases, with 9 bases separating them. Germline V lookup: CDR1 SEHNR, CDR2 FQNEAQ (reference sequence). There are 13 residues in the CDR3. DNA of the CDR3: TGTGCCAGCAGCCAAGCAGGGAACTATGGCTACACCTTC. As protein: CASSQAGNYGYTF.

J is TRBJ1-4 and V is TRBV28, with TRBD1 matching 7 bases. Germline assignment: CDR1 MDHEN and CDR2 SYDVKM. CDR3 length: 14 residues. V lost 5 bases and J lost 8; bases outside the gene matches: 8. CDR3 protein: CASSVTGDTEKLFF. Written as DNA, the CDR3 is TGTGCCAGCAGTGTTACAGGGGATACCGAAAAACTGTTTTTT.

V gene TRBV19 combines with J gene TRBJ1-4, with a tentative D call TRBD1 (5 bases). The CDR3 totals 17 residues. Trimming removed 9 bases at V and 1 base at J, with 21 bases between. Germline V lookup: CDR1 LNHDA, CDR2 SQIVND (reference sequence). The CDR3 region has the DNA TGTGCCAGCGACCGCGGACCTGCAGGGCTAACTAATGAAAAACTGTTTTTT. It encodes CASDRGPAGLTNEKLFF.

The chain combines TRBV28 with TRBJ1-5; D might be TRBD1 (6 bases). V lost 6 bases, J lost 2 bases, and 17 bases lay in between. This CDR3 is built from 16 residues. The germline CDR1 and CDR2 sequences are MDHEN and SYDVKM. CDR3 sequence reads: CASSRDFAGGNQPQHF. DNA for the CDR3: TGTGCCAGCAGCCGAGATTTTGCAGGGGGCAATCAGCCCCAGCATTTT.

This sequence joins TRBV18 and TRBJ1-4, with D possibly TRBD1 on 6 matching bases. The ends were cut back, 4 bases at V and 0 bases at J, with 6 bases in the middle. This CDR3 is 14 amino acids long. Looked up from germline, CDR1 is KGHSH and CDR2 is LQKENI. The CDR3 here is CASSRQATNEKLFF. CDR3 sequence (DNA): TGTGCCAGCTCACGACAGGCAACTAATGAAAAACTGTTTTTT.

This sequence joins TRBV6-5 and TRBJ1-5; TRBD1 agrees at 9 bases. The V segment lost 3 bases and the J segment 3 bases; nucleotides outside the gene matches: 3. Germline-derived CDR1 and CDR2 are MNHEY and SVGAGI. The CDR3 runs to 15 residues. Written as DNA, the CDR3 is TGTGCCAGCAGTTATGGGACAGGGAACAATCAGCCCCAGCATTTT. It encodes CASSYGTGNNQPQHF.

This chain uses TRBV10-1 with TRBJ2-1; possibly TRBD1 or TRBD2 for D (7 bases each). V lost 6 bases, J lost 1 base, and 37 bases lay in between. The germline V gene has CDR1 WNHNN and CDR2 SYGVQD (reference sequence). CDR3 size: 23 residues. The CDR3 loop reads CASRHLGPGQRFLRELSYNEQFF. Written as DNA, the CDR3 is TGCGCCAGCAGACACCTCGGGCCGGGACAGAGGTTTTTGCGGGAGTTATCCTACAATGAGCAGTTCTTC.

The chain is built from TRBV11-2 and TRBJ2-2; weak D call: TRBD2 (5 bases). CDR1 is SGHAT, CDR2 FQNNGV, per germline. CDR3 length: 15 amino acids. The V and J ends lost 4 bases and 8 bases respectively, with 17 bases between them. The CDR3 region is CASSSMLGVGGELFF. The CDR3 nucleotides read TGTGCCAGCAGCTCAATGTTGGGAGTAGGAGGGGAGCTGTTTTTT.

The chain recombines TRBV28 with TRBJ1-3; 7 bases match TRBD1. CDR1 is MDHEN and CDR2 is SYDVKM in the germline V gene. This CDR3 spans 16 amino acids. Trimming cost V 1 base and J 0 bases; bases outside gene matches: 3. The CDR3 DNA reads TGTGCCAGCAGTTTATTTCAGGGGGGCTCTGGAAACACCATATATTTT. The encoded protein is CASSLFQGGSGNTIYF.

V and J are TRBV13 and TRBJ2-1; TRBD2 aligns across 8 bases. Trimming cost V 6 bases and J 2 bases; bases outside gene matches: 12. This CDR3 is built from 17 residues. Germline V gives CDR1 PRHDT, CDR2 FYEKMQ (reference sequence). The CDR3 DNA is TGTGCCAGCAGGACCTCGGCGGGGGGAGATACCTACAATGAGCAGTTCTTC. Translated, it gives CASRTSAGGDTYNEQFF.

The rearrangement uses TRBV19 and TRBJ2-7; D might be TRBD1 (5 bases). The CDR3 runs to 13 residues. V was pared by 5 bases and J by 8 bases, with 16 bases between. Germline V gives CDR1 LNHDA, CDR2 SQIVND (reference sequence). CDR3 in amino acids: CASSPPSRDKQYF. The CDR3 DNA is TGTGCCAGTAGTCCCCCCAGCAGGGATAAGCAGTACTTC. Together with reference TRBV19 and TRBJ2-7, the CDR3 gives the full variable domain: DGGITQSPKYLFRKEGQNVTLSCEQNLNHDAMYWYRQDPGQGLRLIYYSQIVNDFQKGDIAEGYSVSREKKESFPLTVTSAQKNPTAFYLCASSPPSRDKQYFGPGTRLTVT.

This clone was seen just once. The V gene is TRBV11-2, the J gene TRBJ1-4; the D gene is possibly TRBD1 (5 bases). CDR3 length: 16 residues. Germline V lookup: CDR1 SGHAT, CDR2 FQNNGV. V shed 4 bases and J shed 6 bases, with 18 bases lying between them. This CDR3 is CASSSLGAGGDEKLFF. The CDR3 DNA follows: TGTGCCAGCAGCTCCCTCGGGGCGGGGGGAGATGAAAAACTGTTTTTT.

The chain employs TRBV6-5 and TRBJ1-3; D gene ambiguous. Germline V gene data show CDR1 as MNHEY and CDR2 as SVGAGI. This CDR3 has 15 amino acids. The V end was cut by 0 bases, the J end by 2 bases, with 8 bases between. CDR3 coding DNA: TGTGCCAGCAGTTACTCACCCGGGGCTGGAAACACCATATATTTT. As protein: CASSYSPGAGNTIYF.

V and J are TRBV29-1 and TRBJ1-1, with unresolved D. V shed 2 bases and J shed 7 bases, with 14 bases lying between them. The CDR3 spans 13 residues. The germline V gene has CDR1 SQVTM and CDR2 ANQGSEA. The CDR3 region has the DNA TGCAGCGTTGAACAGGATACGTTTGGTGAAGCTTTCTTT. Translation gives CSVEQDTFGEAFF.

This clone showed up just once. The rearrangement joins TRBV7-2 to TRBJ1-1; D is perhaps TRBD1 (5 bases). V was pared by 10 bases and J by 2 bases, with 17 bases between. Germline-derived CDR1 and CDR2 are SGHTA and FQGNSA. This CDR3 spans 14 amino acids. The CDR3 sequence is CATGRDGTNTEAFF. DNA for the CDR3: TGTGCCACGGGACGGGACGGAACAAACACTGAAGCTTTCTTT.

The chain joins TRBV28 to TRBJ2-2; D remains unclear. CDR3 size: 13 residues. Germline CDR1 and CDR2: MDHEN and SYDVKM. V shed 2 bases and J shed 7 bases, with 8 bases lying between them. CDR3 loop: CASSLRVGGELFF. The CDR3 nucleotides read TGTGCCAGCAGTTTACGGGTTGGCGGGGAGCTGTTTTTT.

This chain uses TRBV7-8 with TRBJ1-2; D is unclear. V was shortened by 3 bases and J by 2 bases, with 19 bases between the two germline ends. Per germline, CDR1 SGHVS and CDR2 FQNEAQ. The CDR3 runs to 17 residues. The CDR3 region is CASSLITGRRKNYGYTF. CDR3 DNA: TGTGCCAGCAGCTTGATAACCGGACGGAGGAAAAACTATGGCTACACCTTC.

A remark on this clone: Other DNA sequences in the sample encode the same CDR3. V is TRBV11-3 and J is TRBJ2-2; D is perhaps TRBD2 (7 bases). V lost 3 bases, J lost 4 bases, and 12 bases lay in between. This CDR3 contains 15 residues. CDR1 SGHNT and CDR2 YENEEA come from the germline V gene. The CDR3 DNA follows: TGTGCCAGCAGCTTGGCGGGGGCAGGCACCGGGGAGCTGTTTTTT. Residues: CASSLAGAGTGELFF.

The chain links TRBV3-1 (or the pseudogene TRBV3-2) to TRBJ1-5, with TRBD1 matching 10 bases. V shed 8 bases and J 2 bases; nucleotides not matched to a gene: 3. Germline V CDR1 and CDR2: LGHDT, YNNKEL (reference sequence). The CDR3 runs 14 residues. For the CDR3, the DNA is TGTGCCAGCTCGGGGACAGGGGGCAATCAGCCCCAGCATTTT. Its translation: CASSGTGGNQPQHF.

The V and J genes are TRBV7-2 and TRBJ1-1, with D hard to call. The CDR3 contains 14 residues. Germline-derived CDR1 and CDR2 are SGHTA and FQGNSA. Trimming removed 1 base at V and 1 base at J, with 7 bases between. This CDR3 is CASSLEGSNTEAFF. The CDR3, as DNA: TGTGCCAGCAGCTTAGAGGGATCGAACACTGAAGCTTTCTTT.

The CDR3 sequence: CAIRRQGWDGYTF. CDR3 sequence (DNA): TGTGCCATCAGGAGACAGGGTTGGGACGGCTACACCTTC. This chain joins TRBV10-3 and TRBJ1-2; TRBD1 aligns across 7 bases. With V trimmed by 6 bases and J by 8 bases, 9 bases remained unmatched. The V gene's germline CDR1 is ENHRY and CDR2 SYGVKD. The CDR3 contains 13 residues.

This clone appeared a few times. The chain couples TRBV3-1 (or the pseudogene TRBV3-2) to TRBJ1-3; D uncertain. Germline V gene lookup returns CDR1 LGHDT and CDR2 YNNKEL (reference sequence). The CDR3 extends over 17 amino acids. Trimming took 2 bases from V and 2 from J, leaving 16 bases between them. In nucleotides, the CDR3 is TGTGCCAGCAGCCAACTCCCCGGACTCGGCGCTGGAAACACCATATATTTT. Its translation is CASSQLPGLGAGNTIYF.

The table lists this clone with a few counts. This chain joins TRBV7-2 and TRBJ1-2; TRBD1 matches at 8 bases. V gave up 7 bases and J gave up 7 bases; unmatched junction bases: 14. CDR3 length: 15 residues. Germline-derived CDR1 and CDR2 are SGHTA and FQGNSA. The CDR3 DNA is TGTGCCAGCACCTATACGACAGGGGTTCAGGCTGGCTACACCTTC. Translating gives CASTYTTGVQAGYTF.

The chain couples TRBV18 to TRBJ1-4; D unresolved. With 1 base removed from V and 7 bases from J, the gap between germline ends came to 10 bases. This CDR3 region has 14 residues. Germline values: CDR1 KGHSH, CDR2 LQKENI. The CDR3 region has the DNA TGTGCCAGCTCACCACAGGGTGCGGGTGAAAAACTGTTTTTT. Its translation is CASSPQGAGEKLFF.